The sequence of this T cell receptor beta chain was determined in a study of T cell changes during pregnancy in multiple sclerosis. This CDR3 spans 14 amino acids. The V gene's germline CDR1 is LGHNA and CDR2 YSLEER. V was clipped by 0 bases and J by 4 bases, with 9 bases between them. TCRdb keeps only in-frame clones here, not all; method: immunoSEQ multiplex PCR. The profile shows fewer than 40,000 clones, 80% to 95% of them singletons. This sequence originates from a female donor in good health, enrolled as a control in a pregnancy study. The source material was CD4+ T cells from peripheral blood mononuclear cells, sampled after pregnancy. This chain connects TRBV4-3 to TRBJ1-2; D might be TRBD1 (5 bases). For the CDR3, the DNA is TGCGCCAGCAGCCAAGAAAGTAGGGGCTATGGCTACACCTTC. Translation: CASSQESRGYGYTF.